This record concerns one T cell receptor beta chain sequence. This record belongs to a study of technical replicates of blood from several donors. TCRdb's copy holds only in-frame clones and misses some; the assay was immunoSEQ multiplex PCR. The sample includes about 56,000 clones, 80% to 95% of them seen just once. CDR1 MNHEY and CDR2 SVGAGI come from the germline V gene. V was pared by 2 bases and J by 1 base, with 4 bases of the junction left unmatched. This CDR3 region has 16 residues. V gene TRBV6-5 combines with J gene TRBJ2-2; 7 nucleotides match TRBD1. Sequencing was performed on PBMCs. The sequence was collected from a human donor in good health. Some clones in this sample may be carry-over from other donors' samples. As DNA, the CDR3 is TGTGCCAGCAGTTACGTGGGACAGAGGAACACCGGGGAGCTGTTTTTT. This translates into CASSYVGQRNTGELFF.